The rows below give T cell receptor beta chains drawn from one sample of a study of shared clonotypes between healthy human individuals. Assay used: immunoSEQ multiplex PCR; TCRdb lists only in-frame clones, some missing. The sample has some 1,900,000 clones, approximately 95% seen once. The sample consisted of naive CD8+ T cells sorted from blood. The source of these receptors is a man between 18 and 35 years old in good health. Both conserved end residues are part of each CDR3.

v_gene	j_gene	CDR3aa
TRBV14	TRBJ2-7	CASSQDRWGIGEQYF
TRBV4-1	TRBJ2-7	CASSQIPGQGSYEQYF
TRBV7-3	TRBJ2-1	CASSLTGLEGYNEQFF
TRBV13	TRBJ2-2	CASSLAPITGELFF
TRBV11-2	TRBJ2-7	CASSLDMLIYEQYF
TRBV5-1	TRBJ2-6	CASSLDISGANVLTF
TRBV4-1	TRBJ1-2	CASSQGQGQGFLGGYTF
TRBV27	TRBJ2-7	CASSYATGGGPYEQYF
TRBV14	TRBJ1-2	CASSQDEGYEYGYTF
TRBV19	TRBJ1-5	CASNWAGYSNQPQHF
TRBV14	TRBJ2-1	CASSPGGIRQFF
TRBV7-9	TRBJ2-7	CASSLGGSEQYF
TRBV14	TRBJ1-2	CASSGTGTGGRGYTF
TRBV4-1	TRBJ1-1	CASSQPGVQAFF
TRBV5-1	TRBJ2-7	CASSLVALGEQYF
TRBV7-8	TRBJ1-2	CASSLASEGGGYGYTF
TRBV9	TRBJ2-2	CASSSFEELFF
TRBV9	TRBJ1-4	CASSVGDGLATNEKLFF
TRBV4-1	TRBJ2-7	CASSPQDSFSSYEQYF
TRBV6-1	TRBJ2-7	CASSVASTYEQYF
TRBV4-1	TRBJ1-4	CASSLDRGGEKLFF
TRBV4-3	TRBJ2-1	CASSTGLAFEQFF